The 28 T cell receptor beta chains reported below all come from one sample, sequenced in a study of CD4 T cells in relation to SARS-CoV-2 and coronaviruses. The unexposed donors gave CD4+ T cells in 2011-2018, prior to COVID-19. Isolation of CD4+ T cells took place after less than twelve days in culture. For these TCRs, the target antigens are not known. Measured with immunoSEQ multiplex PCR; TCRdb has only the in-frame clones, and not every one. The sample lists just over 25,000 clones, roughly 81% occurring once. The sample taken for sequencing was CD4+ T cells from PBMCs, cultured in vitro. These receptor sequences come from a human donor in good health.

The genes are TRBV7-6 and TRBJ2-5, with TRBD2 matching 8 bases. This CDR3 is 16 amino acids long. Germline lookup yields CDR1 SGHVS and CDR2 FNYEAQ. V lost 3 bases and J lost 5; bases outside the gene matches: 11. CDR3 loop: CASSFSGTSRLETQYF. In DNA, the CDR3 is TGTGCCAGCAGCTTCTCCGGGACTAGTCGGTTGGAGACCCAGTACTTC.

The rearrangement links TRBV5-4 to TRBJ2-2; weak D call: TRBD2 (6 bases). In germline, CDR1 is SGHNT, CDR2 YYREEE (reference sequence). The CDR3 spans 16 residues. The V and J ends lost 4 bases and 2 bases respectively, with 15 bases between them. Written as DNA, the CDR3 is TGTGCCAGCAGCCGCCGGGCGGGAAGTAACACCGGGGAGCTGTTTTTT. Its translation: CASSRRAGSNTGELFF.

The chain joins TRBV5-5 to TRBJ2-7; 7 nucleotides match TRBD1. Trimming cost V 4 bases and J 3 bases; bases outside gene matches: 13. This CDR3 spans 16 amino acids. The germline CDR1 and CDR2 sequences are SGHKS and YYEKEE (reference sequence). Here the CDR3 reads CASSRHLNRGDYEQYF. DNA of the CDR3: TGTGCCAGCAGCCGCCACCTCAACAGGGGCGACTACGAGCAGTACTTC.

The chain links TRBV7-2 to TRBJ1-3; 8 positions agree with TRBD1. Trimming took 0 bases from V and 4 from J; bases not matched to a gene: 2. The germline gives CDR1 SGHTA, CDR2 FQGNSA. CDR3 length: 15 residues. This CDR3 is CASSLAGQGGNTIYF. The CDR3 bases are TGTGCCAGCAGCTTAGCCGGACAGGGCGGAAACACCATATATTTT.

The J gene is TRBJ1-6, the V gene TRBV19; D may be TRBD1 (6 bases). CDR3 length: 16 residues. The ends were cut back, 5 bases at V and 9 bases at J, with 20 bases in the middle. Germline lookup yields CDR1 LNHDA and CDR2 SQIVND (reference sequence). CDR3: CASSVLQGSRISPLHF. CDR3 sequence (DNA): TGTGCCAGTAGTGTACTACAGGGATCCCGGATTTCACCCCTCCACTTT.

The rearrangement uses TRBV30 and TRBJ2-7; 10 nucleotides match TRBD2. Germline CDR1 reads GTSNPN; CDR2 reads SVGIG (reference sequence). CDR3 length: 17 amino acids. Unmatched junction bases numbered 13, after V lost 4 bases and J lost 1 base. The CDR3 region has the DNA TGTGCCTGGAATCCAATGACTAGCGGGTCAGGATCCTACGAGCAGTACTTC. As protein: CAWNPMTSGSGSYEQYF.

The chain joins TRBV5-1 to TRBJ2-3; tentatively, D is TRBD1 or TRBD2 (5 bases each). This CDR3 region has 17 residues. Germline V gene lookup returns CDR1 SGHRS and CDR2 YFSETQ. Trimming took off 3 bases at V and 2 bases at J, with 19 bases between the two ends. The CDR3 region has the DNA TGCGCCAGCAGCTACAGTAAGCCGGGACCAACCACAGATACGCAGTATTTT. This gives the protein CASSYSKPGPTTDTQYF.

V usage is TRBV2 and J usage is TRBJ1-4; perhaps TRBD1 as D (5 bases). The germline CDR1 and CDR2 sequences are SNHLY and FYNNEI. Trimming removed 1 base at V and 5 bases at J, with 20 bases between. The CDR3 has 18 amino acids. This CDR3 reads CASSEGGKLLRRNEKLFF. As DNA, the CDR3 is TGTGCCAGCAGTGAAGGGGGCAAACTTCTCAGGAGGAATGAAAAACTGTTTTTT.

The J gene is TRBJ2-7, the V gene TRBV18; D unclear. From germline, CDR1 is KGHSH and CDR2 LQKENI. The CDR3 is 12 residues long. Trimming pared 3 bases from V and 1 base from J, leaving 4 bases between. CDR3 coding DNA: TGTGCCAGCTCACCCGAATCCTACGAGCAGTACTTC. Translation gives CASSPESYEQYF.

The CDR3 is CAIQTQGTSTDTQYF. CDR3 bases: TGTGCCATCCAAACGCAAGGGACGAGCACAGATACGCAGTATTTT. V is TRBV10-3 and J is TRBJ2-3; D may correspond to TRBD1 or TRBD2 (5 bases each). Looked up from germline, CDR1 is ENHRY and CDR2 is SYGVKD. The CDR3 covers 15 residues. Trimming cost V 8 bases and J 0 bases, with 15 bases left between them.

The chain employs TRBV11-3 and TRBJ2-1, with TRBD2 matching 9 bases. Germline CDR1 and CDR2: SGHNT and YENEEA. V trimming: 4 bases; J trimming: 8 bases; junction bases outside the gene matches: 9. The CDR3 extends over 15 amino acids. The CDR3 is CASSSGREGRDEQFF. The CDR3 DNA follows: TGTGCCAGCAGCTCCGGGCGGGAGGGCCGCGATGAGCAGTTCTTC.

The genes are TRBV5-8 and TRBJ2-6, with a tentative D call TRBD1 (5 bases). The germline V and J ends were trimmed by 4 bases and 3 bases, with 17 bases remaining between them. CDR1 SGHTS and CDR2 YDEGEE come from the germline V gene. There are 17 residues in the CDR3. The CDR3: CASSPGWGAGGANVLTF. CDR3 sequence (DNA): TGTGCCAGCAGCCCTGGTTGGGGCGCAGGTGGGGCCAACGTCCTGACTTTC.

This clone has just a few counts. V and J are TRBV11-3 and TRBJ2-1; D is ambiguous. Germline CDR1 reads SGHNT; CDR2 reads YENEEA. Trimming took off 1 base at V and 4 bases at J, with 8 bases between the two ends. The CDR3 consists of 14 residues. The CDR3 region has the DNA TGTGCCAGCAGCTTAGCAACGGGTTACAATGAGCAGTTCTTC. It codes for CASSLATGYNEQFF.

In DNA, the CDR3 is TGTGCCAGCAGTACCACCATCTCCTACAATGAGCAGTTCTTC. It codes for CASSTTISYNEQFF. This chain links TRBV11-2 with TRBJ2-1; D remains ambiguous. V shed 6 bases and J shed 0 bases, with 9 bases lying between them. This CDR3 is 14 amino acids long. Per the germline V gene, CDR1 is SGHAT and CDR2 is FQNNGV.

The chain has TRBV19 and TRBJ2-3, with D possibly TRBD1 on 5 matching bases. From germline, CDR1 is LNHDA and CDR2 SQIVND (reference sequence). V gave up 5 bases and J gave up 8 bases, with 20 bases separating them. The CDR3 spans 15 residues. CDR3 loop: CASSPRRAGKATQYF. The CDR3 nucleotides are TGTGCCAGTAGTCCAAGGAGAGCAGGGAAGGCTACGCAGTATTTT.

This clone was counted a single time. This rearrangement joins TRBV4-3 to TRBJ2-7; D gene ambiguous. Germline V gives CDR1 LGHNA, CDR2 YSLEER. The CDR3 has 15 amino acids. Trimming removed 0 bases from V and 0 bases from J, with 9 bases in between. CDR3 residues: CASSQEPKGSYEQYF. The CDR3 DNA is TGCGCCAGCAGCCAAGAACCAAAGGGCTCCTACGAGCAGTACTTC.

The chain has TRBV5-6 and TRBJ2-1, with 10 positions matching TRBD2. The V and J ends lost 2 bases and 2 bases, in that order; junction bases with no gene match: 10. CDR1 and CDR2 (germline): SGHDT, YYEEEE. The CDR3 length is 18 residues. Written as DNA, the CDR3 is TGTGCCAGCAGCTTATCCCCACTAGCGGGAATCACCTACAATGAGCAGTTCTTC. Encoded protein: CASSLSPLAGITYNEQFF.

The rearrangement uses TRBV4-1 and TRBJ2-5, with a weak D call TRBD1 (6 bases). Per the germline V gene, CDR1 is MGHRA and CDR2 is YSYEKL. V lost 3 bases and J 4 bases, leaving 12 bases between the germline ends. This CDR3 is 14 amino acids long. Written as DNA, the CDR3 is TGCGCCAGCAGCCACCAGGGGTTCCTAGAGACCCAGTACTTC. Protein product: CASSHQGFLETQYF.

The V gene is TRBV6-4, the J gene TRBJ2-2; 8 nucleotides line up with TRBD2. This CDR3 has 15 amino acids. V was pared by 7 bases and J by 5 bases, with 9 bases of the junction left unmatched. Germline CDR1 MRHNA, CDR2 SNTAGT. As DNA, the CDR3 is TGTGCCAGCACACGGCGGGAGGCGGGTACCGGGGAGCTGTTTTTT. Residues: CASTRREAGTGELFF.

The chain recombines TRBV24-1 with TRBJ2-2, with 7 nucleotides matching TRBD2. This CDR3 is 13 amino acids long. V trimming: 9 bases; J trimming: 5 bases; junction bases outside the gene matches: 5. Germline V gives CDR1 KGHDR, CDR2 SFDVKD. The CDR3 DNA is TGTGCCACCGGGGGGGGAAATACCGGGGAGCTGTTTTTT. Its translation is CATGGGNTGELFF.

The V and J genes are TRBV7-2 and TRBJ2-2, with D perhaps matching TRBD2 (6 bases). The V gene's germline CDR1 is SGHTA and CDR2 FQGNSA. V shed 5 bases and J shed 8 bases, with 15 bases lying between them. This CDR3 region has 14 residues. The CDR3 sequence: CASSRDFFGGELFF. The DNA of the CDR3 is TGTGCCAGCAGCAGGGACTTCTTCGGGGGGGAGCTGTTTTTT.

This clone turned up a few times. This chain links TRBV14 with TRBJ2-5; D unresolved. Trimming took off 2 bases at V and 5 bases at J, with 6 bases between the two ends. The CDR3 runs 12 residues. Germline values: CDR1 SGHDN, CDR2 FVKESK. CDR3 bases: TGTGCCAGCAGCCAACTAGGGGAGACCCAGTACTTC. Translation gives CASSQLGETQYF.

V is TRBV7-2 and J is TRBJ2-3; D is tentatively TRBD1 or TRBD2 (6 bases each). Trimming left V 5 bases short and J 0 bases short, with 9 bases between. CDR3 length equals 14 residues. Per the germline V gene, CDR1 is SGHTA and CDR2 is FQGNSA. The CDR3 protein is CASSRGASTDTQYF. In DNA form, the CDR3 reads TGTGCCAGCAGCAGGGGGGCTAGCACAGATACGCAGTATTTT.

The chain uses TRBV5-1 and TRBJ1-1; the D gene is possibly TRBD1 (5 bases). Trimming cost V 4 bases and J 4 bases, with 17 bases left between them. CDR1 and CDR2 from the germline V gene are SGHRS and YFSETQ. The CDR3 sequence is 15 residues long. CDR3 loop: CASSQAGGSITEAFF. The CDR3 DNA follows: TGCGCCAGCAGCCAAGCCGGGGGGTCTATCACTGAAGCTTTCTTT.

The V call is TRBV2, the J call TRBJ2-7; D is uncertain. V shed 6 bases and J shed 2 bases, with 11 bases lying between them. This CDR3 is 13 amino acids long. Germline V lookup: CDR1 SNHLY, CDR2 FYNNEI. CDR3 bases: TGTGCCAGCAGGGACGCAGTAGCCTACGAGCAGTACTTC. It yields the protein CASRDAVAYEQYF.

The rearrangement joins TRBV6-5 to TRBJ1-2; no clear D gene. The CDR3 is 14 residues long. Germline V gene sequence: CDR1 MNHEY, CDR2 SVGAGI. Trimming cost V 4 bases and J 3 bases, with 12 bases left between them. For the CDR3, the DNA is TGTGCCAGCAGTTCTCCGGGAGGAGACTATGGCTACACCTTC. Its protein product is CASSSPGGDYGYTF.

V usage is TRBV7-2 and J usage is TRBJ1-2; unclear D gene. The V gene lost 11 bases and the J gene lost 5 bases, with 21 bases spanning the gap. CDR3 size: 14 residues. CDR1 is SGHTA, CDR2 FQGNSA, per germline. Here the CDR3 reads CASLPRSGVYGYTF. The CDR3 DNA reads TGTGCCTCCCTCCCCAGATCGGGCGTTTATGGCTACACCTTC.

The rearrangement links TRBV5-1 to TRBJ2-1; D unresolved. V lost 1 base and J 5 bases, leaving 7 bases between the germline ends. Germline-derived CDR1 and CDR2 are SGHRS and YFSETQ. The CDR3 sequence is 13 residues long. Here the CDR3 reads CASSLNLNNEQFF. The CDR3 DNA reads as TGCGCCAGCAGCTTGAATCTAAACAATGAGCAGTTCTTC.